This TCR beta chain was recovered during a study of beta chain features in type 1 diabetes. Study results and limitations: Shortening of TCRB CDR3s, moderate but significant, appeared in all four CD4+ subsets of Type 1 diabetes patients. There were fewer insertions and more deletions at the VDJ junctions of type 1 diabetes patients. Although PCR might favor shorter templates, it would do so equally in patients and controls.

Reverse transcription of all isolated RNA meant that expressed TCRB transcripts were sequenced. TCRdb's copy holds only in-frame clones and misses some; the assay was immunoSEQ multiplex PCR. The data hold 350,000 to 450,000 clones, with about 15% observed a single time. This clone occurred a few times. Antigen: not known. V was trimmed by 2 bases and J by 5 bases, leaving 6 bases between them. Looked up from germline, CDR1 is KGHSH and CDR2 is LQKENI. CDR3 size: 12 residues. Markers CD45RO/CCR7/CD25/CD127/CD95/CD27 served to sort CD4+ naive, central memory, regulatory and stem cell-like memory cells. This TCR was recovered from a man aged 25 to 40 in good health. The sample comprised naive CD4+ T cells from blood. The chain couples TRBV18 to TRBJ2-5; possible D gene TRBD1, 5 bases. CDR3 DNA sequence: TGTGCCAGCTCACCATGGGGCGAGACCCAGTACTTC. This translates into CASSPWGETQYF.